This T cell receptor (beta chain) derives from a study of blood T cell repertoires in COVID-19. This CDR3 region has 13 residues. V shed 3 bases and J 8 bases; nucleotides not matched to a gene: 3. CDR1 SGHTA and CDR2 FQGNSA come from the germline V gene. Clones were read by immunoSEQ multiplex PCR, and TCRdb kept only the in-frame ones, dropping some. Here the sample spans under 300,000 clones, around 83% being singletons. The sample consisted of peripheral blood. The receptor's source is a woman aged 18-29 years with acute or convalescent COVID-19. The chain carries TRBV7-2 and TRBJ2-1; 8 bases line up with TRBD1. DNA for the CDR3: TGTGCCAGCAGCTTTGGCAGGGGGCATGAGCAGTTCTTC. Its translation is CASSFGRGHEQFF.